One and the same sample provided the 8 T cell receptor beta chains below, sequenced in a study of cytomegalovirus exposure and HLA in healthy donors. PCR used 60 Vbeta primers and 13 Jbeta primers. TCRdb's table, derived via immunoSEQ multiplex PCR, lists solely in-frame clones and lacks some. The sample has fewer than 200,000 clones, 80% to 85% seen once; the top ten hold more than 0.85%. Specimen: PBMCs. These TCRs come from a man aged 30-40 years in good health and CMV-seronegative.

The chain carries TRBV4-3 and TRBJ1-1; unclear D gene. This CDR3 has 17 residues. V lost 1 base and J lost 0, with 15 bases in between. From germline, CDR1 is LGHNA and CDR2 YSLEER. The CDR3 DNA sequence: TGCGCCAGCAGCCAAGGAACCCAACACCAGTTGAACACTGAAGCTTTCTTT. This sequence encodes CASSQGTQHQLNTEAFF.

The CDR3, as DNA: TGTGCCAGTAGTATGTCGGACACTGAAGCTTTCTTT. Translated, it gives CASSMSDTEAFF. The chain recombines TRBV19 with TRBJ1-1; no definite D call. The CDR3 has 12 residues. The germline V and J ends were trimmed by 3 bases and 3 bases, with 5 bases remaining between them. Germline assignment: CDR1 LNHDA and CDR2 SQIVND (reference sequence).

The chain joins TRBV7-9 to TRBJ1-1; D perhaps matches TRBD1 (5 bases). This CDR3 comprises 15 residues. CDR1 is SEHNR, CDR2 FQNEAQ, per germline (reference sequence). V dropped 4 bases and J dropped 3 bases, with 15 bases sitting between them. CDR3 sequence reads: CASSSSLGVDTEAFF. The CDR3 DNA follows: TGTGCCAGCAGCTCGTCGTTAGGGGTGGACACTGAAGCTTTCTTT.

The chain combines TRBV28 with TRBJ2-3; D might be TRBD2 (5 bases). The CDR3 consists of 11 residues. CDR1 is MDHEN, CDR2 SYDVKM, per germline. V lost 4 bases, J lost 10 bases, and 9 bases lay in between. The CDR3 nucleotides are TGTGCCAGCAGTTCGGACTCTTCGCAGTATTTT. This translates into CASSSDSSQYF.

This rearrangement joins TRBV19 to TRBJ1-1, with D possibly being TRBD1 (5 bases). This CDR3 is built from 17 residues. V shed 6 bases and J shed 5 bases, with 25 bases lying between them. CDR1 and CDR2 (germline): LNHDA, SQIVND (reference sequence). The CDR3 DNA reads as TGTGCCAGTAGAGCCCTTTTTACCGGGTCCGGGGGGACTGAAGCTTTCTTT. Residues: CASRALFTGSGGTEAFF. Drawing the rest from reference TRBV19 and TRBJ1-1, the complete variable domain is DGGITQSPKYLFRKEGQNVTLSCEQNLNHDAMYWYRQDPGQGLRLIYYSQIVNDFQKGDIAEGYSVSREKKESFPLTVTSAQKNPTAFYLCASRALFTGSGGTEAFFGQGTRLTVV.

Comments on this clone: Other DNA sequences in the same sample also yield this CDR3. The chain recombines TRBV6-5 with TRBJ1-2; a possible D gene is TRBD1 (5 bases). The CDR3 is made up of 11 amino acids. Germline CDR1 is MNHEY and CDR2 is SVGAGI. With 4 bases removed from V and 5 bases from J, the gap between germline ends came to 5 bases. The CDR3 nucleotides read TGTGCCAGCAGTTCAGGGTATGGCTACACCTTC. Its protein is CASSSGYGYTF.

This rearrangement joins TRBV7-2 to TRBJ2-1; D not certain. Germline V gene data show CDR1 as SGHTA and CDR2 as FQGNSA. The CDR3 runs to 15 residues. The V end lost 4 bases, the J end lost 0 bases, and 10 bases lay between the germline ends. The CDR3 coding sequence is TGTGCCAGCAGCTCCGACTCGAGCTCCTACAATGAGCAGTTCTTC. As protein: CASSSDSSSYNEQFF. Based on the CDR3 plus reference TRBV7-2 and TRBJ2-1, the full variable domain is GAGVSQSPSNKVTEKGKDVELRCDPISGHTALYWYRQSLGQGLEFLIYFQGNSAPDKSGLPSDRFSAERTGGSVSTLTIQRTQQEDSAVYLCASSSDSSSYNEQFFGPGTRLTVL.

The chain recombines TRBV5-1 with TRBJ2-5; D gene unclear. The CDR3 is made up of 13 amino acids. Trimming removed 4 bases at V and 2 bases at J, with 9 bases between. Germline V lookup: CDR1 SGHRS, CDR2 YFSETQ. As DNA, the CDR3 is TGCGCCAGCAGCATCTACAGACAAGAGACCCAGTACTTC. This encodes CASSIYRQETQYF.